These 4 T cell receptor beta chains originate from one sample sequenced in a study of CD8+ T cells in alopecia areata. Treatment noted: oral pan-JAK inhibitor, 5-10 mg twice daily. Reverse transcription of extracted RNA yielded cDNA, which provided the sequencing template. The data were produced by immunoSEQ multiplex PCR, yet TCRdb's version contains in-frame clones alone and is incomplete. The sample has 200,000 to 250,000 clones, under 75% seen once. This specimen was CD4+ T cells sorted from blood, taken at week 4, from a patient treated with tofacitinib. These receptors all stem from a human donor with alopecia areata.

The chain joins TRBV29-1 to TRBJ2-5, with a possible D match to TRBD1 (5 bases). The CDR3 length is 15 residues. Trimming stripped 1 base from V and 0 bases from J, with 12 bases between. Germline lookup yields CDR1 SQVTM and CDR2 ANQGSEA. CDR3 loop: CSVEAQGLYQETQYF. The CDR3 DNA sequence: TGCAGCGTTGAAGCGCAGGGATTGTACCAAGAGACCCAGTACTTC.

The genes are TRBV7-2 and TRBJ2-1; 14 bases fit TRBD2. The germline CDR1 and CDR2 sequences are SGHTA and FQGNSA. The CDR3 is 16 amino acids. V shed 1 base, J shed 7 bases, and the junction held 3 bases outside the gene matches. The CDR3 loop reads CASSLGTSGGRNEQFF. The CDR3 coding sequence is TGTGCCAGCAGCTTAGGGACTAGCGGGGGGAGAAATGAGCAGTTCTTC.

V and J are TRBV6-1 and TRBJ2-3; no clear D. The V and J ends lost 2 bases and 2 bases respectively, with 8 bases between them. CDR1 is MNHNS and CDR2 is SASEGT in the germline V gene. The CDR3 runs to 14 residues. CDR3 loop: CASSERQNTDTQYF. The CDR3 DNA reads TGTGCCAGCAGTGAACGTCAGAACACAGATACGCAGTATTTT.

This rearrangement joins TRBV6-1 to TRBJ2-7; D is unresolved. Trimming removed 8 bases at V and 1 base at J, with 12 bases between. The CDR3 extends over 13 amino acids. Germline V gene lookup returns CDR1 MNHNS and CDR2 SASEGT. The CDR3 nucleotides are TGTGCCAGCTTGCATTGGTCTTCCTACGAGCAGTACTTC. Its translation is CASLHWSSYEQYF.